This T cell receptor beta chain derives from a study of cytomegalovirus exposure and HLA in healthy donors. Whole-study context: Tens of millions of unique TCR sequences came from HLA-typed donors in an early release.

Of note for this clone: The antigen is not known.

Study-level results: Later work found most CMV-associated TCR beta chains apparently HLA-restricted. It was reportedly the case that the classifier diagnosed cytomegalovirus status with high specificity and sensitivity.

J gave up 2 bases and V 5 bases, and 6 bases lay outside the gene matches. Germline V gives CDR1 SGHNT, CDR2 YYREEE (reference sequence). The CDR3 has 14 amino acids. Amplification used 60 Vbeta primers and 13 Jbeta primers. Assay: immunoSEQ multiplex PCR; the TCRdb copy retains only in-frame clones and omits some. The table has about 70,000 clones, approximately 90% seen once. J is TRBJ2-5 and V is TRBV5-4; 7 bases are a match to TRBD2. Material: PBMCs. This sequence originates from a woman under 40 in good health and CMV-seropositive. The CDR3 bases are TGTGCCAGCAGTGCAGCGGGGACGCAAGAGACCCAGTACTTC. As protein: CASSAAGTQETQYF.